The sample holds one count of the clone carrying this TCR beta chain. Its antigen remains unknown. The data belong to a study of cytomegalovirus exposure and HLA in healthy donors. Study-level findings and limits: Judged likely to be a sequencing artifact was a cluster of highly shared sequence variants. It was reportedly the case that the classifier diagnosed cytomegalovirus status with high specificity and sensitivity. A reported reduction in N-insertions relative to the approximately 670-donor mean was seen in an Asian-associated ancestry cluster in a later analysis. TCR beta sequences reportedly predicted most subjects' HLA-A and HLA-B alleles accurately.

13 Jbeta primers and 60 Vbeta primers were used for the PCR. The protocol was immunoSEQ multiplex PCR, while the TCRdb copy is restricted to in-frame clones and leaves out a portion. The sample has around 300,000 clones; 70% to 90% are singletons. CDR1 SGHTA and CDR2 FQGTGA come from the germline V gene. The V and J ends lost 5 bases and 2 bases, in that order; junction bases with no gene match: 7. The CDR3 runs to 17 residues. The sample comprised PBMCs. V usage is TRBV7-3 and J usage is TRBJ2-2; 11 bases agree with TRBD2. The sequence came from a woman in her thirties or forties in good health and CMV-seropositive. CDR3 sequence reads: CASSATTSGVNTGELFF. The CDR3 bases are TGTGCCAGCAGCGCGACGACTAGCGGGGTAAACACCGGGGAGCTGTTTTTT. Combining the CDR3 with reference TRBV7-3 and TRBJ2-2 gives the whole variable domain GAGVSQTPSNKVTEKGKYVELRCDPISGHTALYWYRQSLGQGPEFLIYFQGTGAADDSGLPNDRFFAVRPEGSVSTLKIQRTERGDSAVYLCASSATTSGVNTGELFFGEGSRLTVL.